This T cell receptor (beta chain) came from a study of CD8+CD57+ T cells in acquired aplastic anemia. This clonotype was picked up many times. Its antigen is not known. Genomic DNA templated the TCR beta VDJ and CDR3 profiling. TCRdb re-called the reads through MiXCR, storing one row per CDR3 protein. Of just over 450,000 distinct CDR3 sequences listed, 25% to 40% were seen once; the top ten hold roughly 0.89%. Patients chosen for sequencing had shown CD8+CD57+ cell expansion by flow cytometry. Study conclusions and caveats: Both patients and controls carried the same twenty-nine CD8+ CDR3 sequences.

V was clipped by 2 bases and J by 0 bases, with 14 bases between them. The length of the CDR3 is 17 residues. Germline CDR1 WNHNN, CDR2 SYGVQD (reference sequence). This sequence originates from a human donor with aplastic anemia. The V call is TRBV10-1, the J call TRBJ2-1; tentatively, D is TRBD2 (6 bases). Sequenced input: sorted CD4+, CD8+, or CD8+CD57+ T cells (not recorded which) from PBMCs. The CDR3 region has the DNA TGCGCCAGCAGTGAGACGATGGCGGGAAGCTCCTACAATGAGCAGTTCTTC. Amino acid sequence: CASSETMAGSSYNEQFF.